The 10 T cell receptor beta chains given below trace back to one sample, sequenced in a study of T cell responses to AZD1222 COVID-19 vaccine. Assay: immunoSEQ multiplex PCR; the TCRdb copy retains only in-frame clones and omits some. The sample includes 60,000 to 75,000 clones, 70% to 80% of them seen just once. Material: peripheral blood, obtained 28 days after the second AZD1222 dose. These receptors originate from an adult who received the AZD1222 COVID-19 vaccine.

The gene calls are TRBV2 and TRBJ1-6, with 8 positions matching TRBD1. CDR3 length: 14 amino acids. CDR1 is SNHLY and CDR2 is FYNNEI in the germline V gene. V dropped 1 base and J dropped 8; count of bases not matched to a gene: 1. The DNA of the CDR3 is TGTGCCAGCAGTGAAGACAGGGGGTATTCACCCCTCCACTTT. Translated: CASSEDRGYSPLHF.

The chain employs TRBV7-9 and TRBJ2-3; 7 bases are shared with TRBD2. Germline V lookup: CDR1 SEHNR, CDR2 FQNEAQ (reference sequence). J gave up 2 bases and V 4 bases, and 3 bases lay outside the gene matches. The CDR3 is 14 amino acids. CDR3 region: CASSWEGLTDTQYF. The CDR3 nucleotides are TGTGCCAGCAGCTGGGAGGGACTCACAGATACGCAGTATTTT.

The V and J genes are TRBV3-1 (or the pseudogene TRBV3-2) and TRBJ2-2, with 7 bases lining up with TRBD2. CDR1 and CDR2 (germline): LGHDT, YNNKEL (reference sequence). With V trimmed by 1 base and J by 6 bases, 2 bases remained unmatched. The CDR3 totals 14 residues. CDR3 loop: CASSQGSGAGELFF. The CDR3 nucleotides are TGTGCCAGCAGCCAAGGCAGCGGGGCCGGGGAGCTGTTTTTT.

This clone appeared a few times. The chain carries TRBV7-9 and TRBJ2-7, with 7 positions matching TRBD1. CDR3 length: 14 residues. The germline V gene has CDR1 SEHNR and CDR2 FQNEAQ (reference sequence). Trimming cost V 2 bases and J 4 bases; bases outside gene matches: 5. This chain's CDR3 is CASSLTTGLYEQYF. As DNA, the CDR3 is TGTGCCAGCAGCTTAACGACAGGGTTGTACGAGCAGTACTTC.

The chain uses TRBV19 and TRBJ1-1; D is ambiguous. This CDR3 is built from 13 residues. The germline V and J ends were trimmed by 8 bases and 1 base, with 11 bases remaining between them. The germline V gene encodes CDR1 LNHDA and CDR2 SQIVND (reference sequence). The CDR3 DNA reads TGTGCCAGTCAAGAAAACGGGAACACTGAAGCTTTCTTT. It codes for CASQENGNTEAFF. Full variable domain (outside the CDR3, taken from reference TRBV19 and TRBJ1-1): DGGITQSPKYLFRKEGQNVTLSCEQNLNHDAMYWYRQDPGQGLRLIYYSQIVNDFQKGDIAEGYSVSREKKESFPLTVTSAQKNPTAFYLCASQENGNTEAFFGQGTRLTVV.

The V call is TRBV6-4, the J call TRBJ2-5, with D hard to call. This CDR3 contains 13 residues. V lost 6 bases and J lost 5, with 13 bases in between. Germline CDR1 reads MRHNA; CDR2 reads SNTAGT. This CDR3 reads CASSREARETQYF. CDR3 in DNA: TGTGCCAGCAGCCGTGAAGCCAGGGAGACCCAGTACTTC.

The chain recombines TRBV7-3 with TRBJ1-1; D may be TRBD1 (6 bases). The CDR3 is 15 residues long. V gave up 3 bases and J gave up 4 bases, with 15 bases separating them. In germline, CDR1 is SGHTA, CDR2 FQGTGA. DNA of the CDR3: TGTGCCAGCAGCTTTCACGGGGGGCCGGGCACTGAAGCTTTCTTT. It encodes CASSFHGGPGTEAFF.

In this sample, this clone turned up a few times. Relative to the germline gene, one junction end is altered; a read error may explain this. The chain combines TRBV20-1 with TRBJ1-2; TRBD1 might be the D (5 bases). The germline CDR1 and CDR2 sequences are DFQATT and SNEGSKA (reference sequence). This CDR3 is 10 amino acids long. CDR3 region: CSARGSVGSF. CDR3 nucleotides: TGCAGTGCCCGGGGGTCGGTCGGTAGCTTC.

The table lists this clone with a count of one. The rearrangement uses TRBV11-2 and TRBJ2-2, with D hard to call. The CDR3 spans 13 residues. V shed 5 bases and J shed 3 bases, with 7 bases lying between them. CDR1 and CDR2 (germline): SGHAT, FQNNGV. In nucleotides, the CDR3 is TGTGCCAGCAGCCGCCCACACACCGGGGAGCTGTTTTTT. Translating gives CASSRPHTGELFF.

The chain recombines TRBV12-3 or TRBV12-4 with TRBJ1-2; 8 positions match TRBD1. This CDR3 contains 13 residues. The V gene end was trimmed by 8 bases and the J gene end by 2 bases; junction bases not matched to a gene: 4. For the CDR3, the DNA is TGTGCCAGCGGACAGGGAGGGAACTATGGCTACACCTTC. Protein sequence: CASGQGGNYGYTF.